These 16 T cell receptor beta chains came from one sample sequenced in a study of blood T cell repertoires in COVID-19. TCRdb keeps only in-frame clones here, not all; method: immunoSEQ multiplex PCR. The table has some 120,000 clones, more than 75% seen once. Sequenced material: peripheral blood. All receptors come from a man in his sixties with COVID-19, enrolled during active disease.

The chain links TRBV12-3 or TRBV12-4 to TRBJ1-6, with no clear D. The CDR3 covers 13 residues. V was cut by 5 bases and J by 9 bases, with 11 bases left in between. Here the CDR3 DNA reads TGTGCCAGCAGTCCTCCCGGGGTTTCACCCCTCCACTTT. Translating it yields CASSPPGVSPLHF.

The chain links TRBV3-1 (or the pseudogene TRBV3-2) to TRBJ1-3; the D gene is possibly TRBD1 (5 bases). CDR1 and CDR2 (germline): LGHDT, YNNKEL (reference sequence). This CDR3 comprises 19 residues. Between the trimmed V and J ends, which lost 6 bases and 0 bases, there was a span of 24 bases. CDR3 sequence (DNA): TGTGCCAGCAGACTCGACAGACGATGGGGACTCAGCTCTGGAAACACCATATATTTT. Its translation is CASRLDRRWGLSSGNTIYF.

The chain uses TRBV11-3 and TRBJ2-7; 12 bases are a match to TRBD1. The V segment lost 4 bases and the J segment 3 bases; nucleotides outside the gene matches: 13. CDR3 length: 18 residues. CDR1 is SGHNT and CDR2 is YENEEA in the germline V gene. The CDR3 DNA follows: TGTGCCAGCAGCTCACGTCCGGGACAGGGGGCGTCATACTACGAGCAGTACTTC. Translated: CASSSRPGQGASYYEQYF.

The chain uses TRBV21-1 and TRBJ2-2; the table's TRBD1 call for D was not verified on the DNA. TRBV21-1 is labeled a pseudogene. CDR3 length: 14 residues. CDR3 DNA: TGTGCCGGGGGTGGGACAGGGCGAACCGGGGAGCTGTTTTTT. It yields the protein CAGGGTGRTGELFF.

The chain links TRBV3-1 (or the pseudogene TRBV3-2) to TRBJ1-2, with D tentatively TRBD1 (6 bases). The germline V gene encodes CDR1 LGHDT and CDR2 YNNKEL (reference sequence). Trimming stripped 3 bases from V and 8 bases from J, with 22 bases between. This CDR3 spans 16 amino acids. CDR3 region: CASSHIQGRSGEGYTF. The DNA for the CDR3 is TGTGCCAGCAGCCACATACAGGGCAGGTCGGGTGAGGGCTACACCTTC.

Comment on this clone: The identical CDR3 is also encoded by other nucleotide sequences in the sample. Written as DNA, the CDR3 is TGCGCCAGCAGCTTGACAGGGGAGAATGAAAAACTGTTTTTT. Translation gives CASSLTGENEKLFF. V and J are TRBV5-1 and TRBJ1-4; TRBD1 matches 7 bases. J lost 5 bases, V lost 1 base, and 2 bases had no gene match. There are 14 residues in the CDR3. Germline V gene lookup returns CDR1 SGHRS and CDR2 YFSETQ.

The chain joins TRBV11-3 to TRBJ2-3; perhaps TRBD1 as D (5 bases). CDR3 length: 13 residues. Trimming cost V 5 bases and J 3 bases, with 9 bases left between them. CDR1 is SGHNT and CDR2 is YENEEA in the germline V gene. The CDR3: CASSRDRTDTQYF. CDR3 coding DNA: TGTGCCAGCAGCCGAGACAGAACAGATACGCAGTATTTT.

This clone was counted between two and nine times. The chain couples TRBV15 to TRBJ2-5; a possible D gene is TRBD2 (5 bases). Deletions cut 3 bases from V and 2 bases from J, with 10 bases between. CDR3 length: 14 amino acids. Looked up from germline, CDR1 is LNHNV and CDR2 is YYDKDF (reference sequence). The CDR3 nucleotides are TGTGCCACCAGCAGGGACTCCGGGCAAGAGACCCAGTACTTC. It specifies CATSRDSGQETQYF.

This clone was seen a handful of times. This rearrangement joins TRBV24-1 to TRBJ2-1; 10 bases map to TRBD2. The CDR3 has 16 residues. Germline V gene data show CDR1 as KGHDR and CDR2 as SFDVKD. J gave up 4 bases and V 4 bases, and 6 bases lay outside the gene matches. CDR3 in DNA: TGTGCCACCAGTGACCCACTAGCGGGGATGTACAATGAGCAGTTCTTC. This gives the protein CATSDPLAGMYNEQFF.

Here the CDR3 DNA reads TGCGCCAGCAGCTTCGCTAGCGGGACGGGAGAGACCCAGTACTTC. This encodes CASSFASGTGETQYF. The rearrangement links TRBV5-1 to TRBJ2-5; 9 bases are a match to TRBD2. Germline trimming cut 2 bases from V and 4 bases from J; bases unmatched to any gene: 6. CDR1 is SGHRS, CDR2 YFSETQ, per germline. This CDR3 is built from 15 residues.

The V and J genes are TRBV19 and TRBJ1-1; TRBD1 matches at 10 bases. This CDR3 comprises 18 residues. The germline gives CDR1 LNHDA, CDR2 SQIVND (reference sequence). After removal of 6 bases from V and 0 bases from J, the junction contained 13 bases not matched to a gene. The CDR3 DNA is TGTGCCAGTAGCCCCCTTACCGGGACAGGGGATATGAACACTGAAGCTTTCTTT. This translates into CASSPLTGTGDMNTEAFF.

Here the CDR3 DNA reads TGCGCCAGCAGCCCCGGGACAGTTACCTACGAGCAGTACTTC. Its translation: CASSPGTVTYEQYF. The V call is TRBV5-1, the J call TRBJ2-7; 7 positions match TRBD1. Trimming removed 4 bases from V and 2 bases from J; junction bases left unmatched: 6. CDR3 length: 14 residues. Per germline, CDR1 SGHRS and CDR2 YFSETQ.

The gene calls are TRBV5-1 and TRBJ2-7, with TRBD1 matching over 9 bases. Germline V lookup: CDR1 SGHRS, CDR2 YFSETQ. The CDR3 length is 15 residues. Losses at the gene ends were 4 bases for V and 7 bases for J; bases not matched to a gene: 12. This CDR3 reads CASSQLQGAQEEQYF. The CDR3 DNA is TGCGCCAGCAGCCAATTACAGGGGGCGCAGGAAGAGCAGTACTTC. Full variable domain (outside the CDR3, taken from reference TRBV5-1 and TRBJ2-7): KAGVTQTPRYLIKTRGQQVTLSCSPISGHRSVSWYQQTPGQGLQFLFEYFSETQRNKGNFPGRFSGRQFSNSRSEMNVSTLELGDSALYLCASSQLQGAQEEQYFGPGTRLTVT.

The chain has TRBV6-5 and TRBJ1-1; D is unclear. The CDR3 runs to 11 residues. The V and J ends lost 5 bases and 8 bases respectively, with 9 bases between them. Germline V gene sequence: CDR1 MNHEY, CDR2 SVGAGI. CDR3 DNA sequence: TGTGCCAGCAGTAATAGTTTCGAAGCTTTCTTT. It specifies CASSNSFEAFF.

The V and J genes are TRBV3-1 (or the pseudogene TRBV3-2) and TRBJ2-2, with TRBD1 matching over 8 bases. V was clipped by 4 bases and J by 5 bases; unmatched bases: 3. The CDR3 spans 14 residues. Per the germline V gene, CDR1 is LGHDT and CDR2 is YNNKEL (reference sequence). This CDR3 is CASSLRTGTGELFF. The CDR3 nucleotides read TGTGCCAGCAGCCTCCGGACAGGGACCGGGGAGCTGTTTTTT.

This clone has just one count. The V gene is TRBV6-2 or TRBV6-3, the J gene TRBJ1-5; no clear D gene. Germline V lookup: CDR1 MNHEY, CDR2 SVGEGT. V dropped 6 bases and J dropped 6 bases, with 18 bases sitting between them. The CDR3 length is 15 residues. The CDR3 region is CASSLPQEGSQPQHF. CDR3 nucleotide sequence: TGTGCCAGCAGCCTCCCTCAAGAGGGAAGTCAGCCCCAGCATTTT.